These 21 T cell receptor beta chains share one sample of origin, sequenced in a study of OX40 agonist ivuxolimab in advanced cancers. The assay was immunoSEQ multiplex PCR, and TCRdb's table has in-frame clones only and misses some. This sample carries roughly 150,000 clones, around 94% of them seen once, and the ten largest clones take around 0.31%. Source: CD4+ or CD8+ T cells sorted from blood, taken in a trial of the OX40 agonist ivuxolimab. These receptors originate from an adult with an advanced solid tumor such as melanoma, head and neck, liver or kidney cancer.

CDR3 bases: TGCGCCAGCAGCTTCGGAGGCAATAGCAATCAGCCCCAGCATTTT. Its translation: CASSFGGNSNQPQHF. The V and J genes are TRBV5-1 and TRBJ1-5, with D uncertain. CDR1 SGHRS and CDR2 YFSETQ come from the germline V gene. The CDR3 consists of 15 residues. The V and J ends lost 2 bases and 0 bases respectively, with 9 bases between them.

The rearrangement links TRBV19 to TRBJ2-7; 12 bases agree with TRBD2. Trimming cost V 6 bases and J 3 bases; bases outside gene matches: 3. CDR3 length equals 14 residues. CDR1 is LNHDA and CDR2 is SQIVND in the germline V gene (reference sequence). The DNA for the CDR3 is TGTGCCAGTAGCAGACTAGCGGGGGACTACGAGCAGTACTTC. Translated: CASSRLAGDYEQYF.

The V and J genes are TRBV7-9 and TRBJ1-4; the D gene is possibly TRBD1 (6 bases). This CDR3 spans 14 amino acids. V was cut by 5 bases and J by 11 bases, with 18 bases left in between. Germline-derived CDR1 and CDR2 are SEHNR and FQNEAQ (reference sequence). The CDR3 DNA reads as TGTGCCAGCAGCCCCGGACAGCAACCGGGGAAACTGTTTTTT. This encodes CASSPGQQPGKLFF.

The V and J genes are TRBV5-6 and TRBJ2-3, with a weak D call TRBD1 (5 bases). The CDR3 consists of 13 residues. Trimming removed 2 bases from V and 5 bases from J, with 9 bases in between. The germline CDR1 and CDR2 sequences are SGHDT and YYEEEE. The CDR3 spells CASSLGVGDTQYF. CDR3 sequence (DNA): TGTGCCAGCAGCTTAGGGGTGGGAGATACGCAGTATTTT.

The CDR3 DNA reads as TGCGCCAGCAGCCAAGTGGGGGCCTCCTACAATGAGCAGTTCTTC. Translated, it gives CASSQVGASYNEQFF. This rearrangement joins TRBV4-1 to TRBJ2-1; tentative D call: TRBD1 (6 bases). V was pared by 1 base and J by 0 bases, with 7 bases between. CDR1 and CDR2 from the germline V gene are MGHRA and YSYEKL. The CDR3 sequence is 15 residues long.

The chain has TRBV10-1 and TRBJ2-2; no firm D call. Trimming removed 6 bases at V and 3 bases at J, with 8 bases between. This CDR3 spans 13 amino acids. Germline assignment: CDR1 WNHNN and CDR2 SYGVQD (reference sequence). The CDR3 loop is CASRPQYTGELFF. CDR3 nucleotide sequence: TGCGCCAGCAGGCCCCAGTACACCGGGGAGCTGTTTTTT.

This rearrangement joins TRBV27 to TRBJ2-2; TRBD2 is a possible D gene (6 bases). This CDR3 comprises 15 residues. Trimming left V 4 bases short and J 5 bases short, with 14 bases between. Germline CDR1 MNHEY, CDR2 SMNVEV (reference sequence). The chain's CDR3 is CASSSRDSLTGELFF. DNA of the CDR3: TGTGCCAGCAGTTCCCGGGACTCGTTGACCGGGGAGCTGTTTTTT.

Written as DNA, the CDR3 is TGTGCCAGTAGTATGACAGGGCAGTCTAATGAAAAACTGTTTTTT. It codes for CASSMTGQSNEKLFF. The chain has TRBV19 and TRBJ1-4; 7 positions agree with TRBD1. Germline CDR1 and CDR2: LNHDA and SQIVND (reference sequence). Trimming took 3 bases from V and 3 from J; bases not matched to a gene: 4. There are 15 residues in the CDR3.

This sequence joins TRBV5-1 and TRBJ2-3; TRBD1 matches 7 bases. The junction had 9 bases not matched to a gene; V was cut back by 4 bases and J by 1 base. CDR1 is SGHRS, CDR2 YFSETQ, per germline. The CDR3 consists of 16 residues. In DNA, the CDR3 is TGCGCCAGCAGCCGGGTGACAGGGAAGGGCACAGATACGCAGTATTTT. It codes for CASSRVTGKGTDTQYF.

DNA for the CDR3: TGTGCCAGCAGTTTAACAGGGAGTCCCCTCGGGGCCAACGTCCTGACTTTC. It yields the protein CASSLTGSPLGANVLTF. This rearrangement joins TRBV28 to TRBJ2-6; maybe TRBD1 (6 bases). V lost 2 bases and J lost 4, with 15 bases in between. The CDR3 covers 17 residues. From germline, CDR1 is MDHEN and CDR2 SYDVKM.

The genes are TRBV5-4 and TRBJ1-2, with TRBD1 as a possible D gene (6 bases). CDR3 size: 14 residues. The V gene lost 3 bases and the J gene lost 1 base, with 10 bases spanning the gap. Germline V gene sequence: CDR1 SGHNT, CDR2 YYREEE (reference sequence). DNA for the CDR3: TGTGCCAGCAGCTCACAGGGATATAACTATGGCTACACCTTC. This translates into CASSSQGYNYGYTF.

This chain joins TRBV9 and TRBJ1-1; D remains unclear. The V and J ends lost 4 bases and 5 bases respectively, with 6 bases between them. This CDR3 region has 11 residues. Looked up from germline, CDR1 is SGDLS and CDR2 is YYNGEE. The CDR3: CASSSTTEAFF. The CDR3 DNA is TGTGCCAGCAGCTCGACGACTGAAGCTTTCTTT.

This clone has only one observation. In DNA, the CDR3 is TGTGCCAGCAGTTCTGCCGGGACAGGGAGGTCTCAGTTCTTC. It specifies CASSSAGTGRSQFF. The chain combines TRBV28 with TRBJ2-1; TRBD1 matches 9 bases. From germline, CDR1 is MDHEN and CDR2 SYDVKM. Trimming took 4 bases from V and 13 from J; bases not matched to a gene: 11. The CDR3 has 14 amino acids.

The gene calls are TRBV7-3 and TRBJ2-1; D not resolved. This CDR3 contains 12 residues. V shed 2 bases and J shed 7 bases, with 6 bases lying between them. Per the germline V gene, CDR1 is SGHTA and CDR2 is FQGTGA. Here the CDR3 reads CASSLELNEQFF. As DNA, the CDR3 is TGTGCCAGCAGCTTAGAGCTTAATGAGCAGTTCTTC.

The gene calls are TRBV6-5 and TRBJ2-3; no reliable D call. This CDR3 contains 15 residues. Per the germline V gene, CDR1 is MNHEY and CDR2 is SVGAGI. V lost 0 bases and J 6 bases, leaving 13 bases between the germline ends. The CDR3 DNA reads TGTGCCAGCAGTTACTCGAAACGGTACGGGGATACGCAGTATTTT. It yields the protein CASSYSKRYGDTQYF.

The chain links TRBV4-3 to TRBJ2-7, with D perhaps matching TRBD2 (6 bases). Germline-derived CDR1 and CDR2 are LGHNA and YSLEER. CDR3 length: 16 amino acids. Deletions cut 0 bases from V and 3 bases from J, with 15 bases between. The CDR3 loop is CASSQDPPGAGYEQYF. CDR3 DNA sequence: TGCGCCAGCAGCCAAGATCCCCCGGGAGCGGGCTACGAGCAGTACTTC.

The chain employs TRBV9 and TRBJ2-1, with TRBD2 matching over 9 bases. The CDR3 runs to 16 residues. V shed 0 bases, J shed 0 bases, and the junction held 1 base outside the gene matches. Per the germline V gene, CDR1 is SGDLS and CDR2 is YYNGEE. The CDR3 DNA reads TGTGCCAGCAGCGTAGGTAGCGGGAGCTCCTACAATGAGCAGTTCTTC. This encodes CASSVGSGSSYNEQFF.

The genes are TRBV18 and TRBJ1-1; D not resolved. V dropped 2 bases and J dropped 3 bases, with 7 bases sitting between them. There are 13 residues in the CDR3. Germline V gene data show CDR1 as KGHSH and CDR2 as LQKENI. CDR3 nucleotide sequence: TGTGCCAGCTCACCAAACGCTGACACTGAAGCTTTCTTT. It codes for CASSPNADTEAFF.

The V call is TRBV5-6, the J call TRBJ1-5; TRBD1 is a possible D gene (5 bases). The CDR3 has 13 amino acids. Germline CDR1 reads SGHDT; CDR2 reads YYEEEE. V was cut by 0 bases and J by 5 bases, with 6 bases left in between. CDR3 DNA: TGTGCCAGCAGCTTGGGGGGGTATCAGCCCCAGCATTTT. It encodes CASSLGGYQPQHF. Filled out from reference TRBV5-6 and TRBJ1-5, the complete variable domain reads DAGVTQSPTHLIKTRGQQVTLRCSPKSGHDTVSWYQQALGQGPQFIFQYYEEEERQRGNFPDRFSGHQFPNYSSELNVNALLLGDSALYLCASSLGGYQPQHFGDGTRLSIL.

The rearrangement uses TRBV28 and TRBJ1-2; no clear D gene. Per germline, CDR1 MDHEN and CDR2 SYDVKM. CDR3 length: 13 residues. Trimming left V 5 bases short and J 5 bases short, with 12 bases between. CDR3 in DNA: TGTGCCAGCAGTCCCTCGGCAGTATATGGCTACACCTTC. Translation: CASSPSAVYGYTF.

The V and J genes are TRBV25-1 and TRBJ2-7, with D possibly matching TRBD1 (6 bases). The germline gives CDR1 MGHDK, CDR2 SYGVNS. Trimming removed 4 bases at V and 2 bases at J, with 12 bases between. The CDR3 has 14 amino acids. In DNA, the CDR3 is TGTGCCAGCAGTGCCTCCCCAGGGGCCTACGAGCAGTACTTC. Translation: CASSASPGAYEQYF.